This T cell receptor (beta chain) was recovered during a study of somatic mutations in cytotoxic T cells in rheumatoid arthritis. Study background: Each patient's diagnosis was followed right away by a blood draw (roughly 30 ml EDTA), before any treatment.

The CDR3 runs 16 residues. V was shortened by 5 bases and J by 2 bases, with 19 bases between the two germline ends. In germline, CDR1 is LNHDA, CDR2 SQIVND (reference sequence). Study-level points and caveats: For patients with rheumatoid arthritis, CD8+ clonality went up with age, while healthy controls showed no such change. Just what the expanded CD8+ clones targeted, in terms of antigens, remained unknown.

Regarding this clone: Its antigen is unidentified.

Generated by immunoSEQ multiplex PCR, the TCRdb table keeps only in-frame clones and is missing some. The sample carries some 17,000 clones, approximately 84% recorded once. The receptor's source is an adult with rheumatoid arthritis. The sequenced material came from CD8+ T cells sorted from blood. The V and J genes are TRBV19 and TRBJ2-7; tentative D call: TRBD1 (6 bases). The CDR3 DNA is TGTGCCAGTAGTGGGTACAACAGGGATGGGACCTACGAGCAGTACTTC. Its protein product is CASSGYNRDGTYEQYF.